This T cell receptor (beta chain) was sequenced for a study of Graves' ophthalmopathy and Graves' hyperthyroidism. Overall study: Peripheral blood was obtained at first diagnosis, ahead of any treatment.

Lactation, pregnancy, uncontrolled infections and other autoimmune diseases were all grounds for excluding patients. This clonotype appeared many times. Its antigen is undetermined. For repertoire sequencing, the TCR beta CDR3 regions were amplified from RNA transcripts. First-round RT-PCR relied on HTBI primers, and a second-round multiplex PCR came next. TCRdb passed the multiplex PCR reads through MiXCR, listing each CDR3 protein once. The sample shows about 700,000 distinct CDR3 sequences, more than 40% of them seen only once. Overall study findings and caveats: The model reached just under 71% sensitivity and roughly 72% specificity for predicting ophthalmopathy progression. Thyroid clonotypes that were expanded above 0.001 frequency mostly also appeared in blood.

This CDR3 comprises 12 residues. The V gene lost 6 bases and the J gene lost 4 bases, with 9 bases spanning the gap. CDR1 and CDR2 from the germline V gene are MNHNY and SVGAGI (reference sequence). The specimen was peripheral blood. This receptor was obtained from an adult man with Graves' ophthalmopathy. The chain combines TRBV6-6 with TRBJ1-1; D not certain. For the CDR3, the DNA is TGTGCCAGCAGACCTCCAAGCACTGAAGCTTTCTTT. It specifies CASRPPSTEAFF.